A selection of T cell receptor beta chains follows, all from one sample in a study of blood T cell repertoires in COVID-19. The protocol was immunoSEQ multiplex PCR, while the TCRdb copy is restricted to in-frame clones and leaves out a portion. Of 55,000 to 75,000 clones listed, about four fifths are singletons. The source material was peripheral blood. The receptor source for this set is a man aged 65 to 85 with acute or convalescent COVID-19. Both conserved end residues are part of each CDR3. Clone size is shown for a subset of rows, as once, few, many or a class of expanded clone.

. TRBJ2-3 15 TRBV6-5 CASSYSIKRTDTQYF
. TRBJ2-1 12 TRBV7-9 CASSLVSSEQFF
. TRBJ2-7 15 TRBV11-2 CASSFGGRGPYEQYF
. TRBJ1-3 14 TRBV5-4 CASSRGQNGNTIYF
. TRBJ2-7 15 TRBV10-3 CAISDPQGLSYEQYF
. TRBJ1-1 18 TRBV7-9 CASSRLTGLGLLNTEAFF
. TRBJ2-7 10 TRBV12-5 CASGGLEQYF
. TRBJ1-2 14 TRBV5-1 CASSIQGGNYGYTF
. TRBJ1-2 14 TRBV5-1 CASRQGPSDYGYTF
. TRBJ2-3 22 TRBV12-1 CASSFCRFWLESGLYFCEGRYF
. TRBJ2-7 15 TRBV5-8 CASSLNPGISYEQYF
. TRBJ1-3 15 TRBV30 CAWDRDSSSGNTIYF
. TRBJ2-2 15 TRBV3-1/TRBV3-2 CASRRTGVVTGELFF
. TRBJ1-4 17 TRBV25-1 CASSDPGTDRLHEKLFF
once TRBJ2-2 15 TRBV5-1 CASSSGTAKTGELFF
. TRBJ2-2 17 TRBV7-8 CASSLVRGGVVGGELFF
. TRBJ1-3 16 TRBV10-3 CAISDTGWDSGNTIYF
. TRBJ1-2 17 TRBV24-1 CATSDKPGTTASYGYTF
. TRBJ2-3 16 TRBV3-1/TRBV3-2 CASSQERGSGTDTQYF
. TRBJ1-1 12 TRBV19 CASRDKNTEAFF
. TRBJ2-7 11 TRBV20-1 CSASLGERNVF
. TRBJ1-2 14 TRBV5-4 CASSLLTVNYGYTF
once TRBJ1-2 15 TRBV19 CASRTGTGSNYGYTF
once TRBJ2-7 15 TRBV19 CASSIAAGFAYEQYF
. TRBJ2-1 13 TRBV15 CATSGGGGNEQFF
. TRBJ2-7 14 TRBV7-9 CASSPSGSSYEQYF
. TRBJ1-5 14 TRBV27 CASRRTGANQPQHF
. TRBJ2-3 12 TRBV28 CASRPRADTQYF
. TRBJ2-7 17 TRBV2 CASSEALAGAPLGEQYF
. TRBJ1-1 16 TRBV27 CASTSRVPGKNTEAFF
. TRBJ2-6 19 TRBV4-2 CASSQDSGVDSSGANVLTF
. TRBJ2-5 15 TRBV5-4 CASSSSVQDQETQYF
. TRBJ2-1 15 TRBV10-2 CASSLTRDRVGEQFF
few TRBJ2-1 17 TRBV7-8 CASSKIVGTNSYNEQFF
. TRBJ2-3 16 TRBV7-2 CASSPLSGGGTDTQYF
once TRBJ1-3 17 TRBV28 CASSLIKQGASGNTIYF
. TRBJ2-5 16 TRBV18 CASSPAGTSGGETQYF
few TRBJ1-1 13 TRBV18 CASSAQEYTEAFF
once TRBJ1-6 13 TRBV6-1 CASSDRGDSPLHF
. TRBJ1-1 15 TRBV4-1 CASSPSQGARTEAFF
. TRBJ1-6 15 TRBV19 CASSQNRDRGSPLHF
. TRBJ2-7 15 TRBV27 CASSTPGTGAYEQYF
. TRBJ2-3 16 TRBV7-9 CASSRGLAGLTDTQYF